This T cell receptor (beta chain) was documented in a study of molecular identifiers for immune sequencing clone quantification. Trimming left V 3 bases short and J 3 bases short, with 9 bases between. Germline V gives CDR1 GTSNPN, CDR2 SVGIG (reference sequence). This CDR3 has 14 amino acids. Study-wide results and limits: Naive cells had under 1% of molecules in clones above 20 RNA copies, effectors over 99%. Even with one million naive cells present, spiked Jurkat TCR RNA from one cell was reportedly detectable.

TCRdb analysed the PCR reads with MiXCR anew, one entry per CDR3 protein. The sample lists a few hundred thousand distinct CDR3 sequences, 25% occurring once. This clonotype was seen at least ten times. What it recognizes is unknown. The source material was naive CD8+ T cells from blood, with Jurkat cell RNA spiked in. Subset defined: FACS-sorted CD8+CD4-CCR7+CD45RA+ naive T cells. The chain has TRBV30 and TRBJ2-6, with D uncertain. The source is a human donor in good health. Some libraries in this study had Jurkat cell RNA spiked in. The CDR3 nucleotides are TGTGCCTGGAGCCCAGATGGTGGGGCCAACGTCCTGACTTTC. The encoded protein is CAWSPDGGANVLTF.